This TCR beta chain was recovered during a study of cytomegalovirus exposure and HLA in healthy donors. The PCR was carried out with 60 Vbeta primers and 13 Jbeta primers. TCRdb's table, derived via immunoSEQ multiplex PCR, lists solely in-frame clones and lacks some. The sample lists over 150,000 clones, about 86% occurring once. This receptor was identified in a woman in her 30s in good health and CMV-seronegative. Sequencing was performed on PBMCs.

The chain's CDR3 is CAIRKTGIDHNEQFF. The CDR3 DNA follows: TGTGCCATCAGGAAGACAGGGATAGACCACAATGAGCAGTTCTTC. The chain is built from TRBV10-3 and TRBJ2-1, with 7 bases aligning to TRBD1. From germline, CDR1 is ENHRY and CDR2 SYGVKD. Trimming took 6 bases from V and 5 from J; bases not matched to a gene: 10. The CDR3 sequence is 15 residues long.